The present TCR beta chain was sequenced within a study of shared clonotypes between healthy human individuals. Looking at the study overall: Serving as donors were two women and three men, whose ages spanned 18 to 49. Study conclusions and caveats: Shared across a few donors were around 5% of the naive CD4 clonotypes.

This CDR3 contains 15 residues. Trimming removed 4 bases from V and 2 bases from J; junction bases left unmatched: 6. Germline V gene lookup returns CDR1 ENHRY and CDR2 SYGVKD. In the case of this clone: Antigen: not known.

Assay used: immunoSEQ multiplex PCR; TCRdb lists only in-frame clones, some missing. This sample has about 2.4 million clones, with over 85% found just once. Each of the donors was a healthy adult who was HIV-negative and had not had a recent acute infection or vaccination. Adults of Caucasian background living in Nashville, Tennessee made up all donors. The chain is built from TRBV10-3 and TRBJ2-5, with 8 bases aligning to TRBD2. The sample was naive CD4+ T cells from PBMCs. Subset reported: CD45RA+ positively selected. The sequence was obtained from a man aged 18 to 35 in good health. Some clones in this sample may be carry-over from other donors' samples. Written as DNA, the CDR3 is TGTGCCATCAGTGCCAGCGGGAGAAGGCAAGAGACCCAGTACTTC. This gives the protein CAISASGRRQETQYF.